This T cell receptor beta chain came from a study of T cells after yellow fever vaccination. In TCRdb, the 5' RACE reads were re-called with MiXCR into one record per CDR3 protein. This table has approximately 120,000 distinct CDR3 sequences, under 8.5% appearing once. The CDR3 contains 12 residues. Trimming took 8 bases from V and 2 from J, leaving 9 bases between them. Germline V gene sequence: CDR1 MDHEN, CDR2 SYDVKM. This clonotype was picked up many times. The receptor was isolated from a man between 18 and 29 years old who received the YFV17D yellow fever vaccine. This chain joins TRBV28 and TRBJ1-2, with D perhaps matching TRBD1 (6 bases). The source material was CD4+ T cells sorted from PBMCs, sampled roughly 10 days after the first yellow fever vaccination. CDR3 protein: CASEDRNYGYTF. The CDR3 DNA sequence: TGTGCCAGCGAAGACAGGAACTATGGCTACACCTTC.